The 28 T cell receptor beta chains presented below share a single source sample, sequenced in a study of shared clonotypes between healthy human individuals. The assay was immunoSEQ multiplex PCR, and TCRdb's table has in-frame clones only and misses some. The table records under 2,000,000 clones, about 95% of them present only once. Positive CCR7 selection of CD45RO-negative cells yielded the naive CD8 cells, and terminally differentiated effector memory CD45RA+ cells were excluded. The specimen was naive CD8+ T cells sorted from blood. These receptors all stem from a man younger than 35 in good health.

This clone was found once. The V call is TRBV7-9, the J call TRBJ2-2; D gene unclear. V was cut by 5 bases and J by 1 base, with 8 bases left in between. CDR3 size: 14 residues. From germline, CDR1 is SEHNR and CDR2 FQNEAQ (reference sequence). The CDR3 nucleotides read TGTGCCAGCAGCCAGGACGGGAACACCGGGGAGCTGTTTTTT. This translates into CASSQDGNTGELFF.

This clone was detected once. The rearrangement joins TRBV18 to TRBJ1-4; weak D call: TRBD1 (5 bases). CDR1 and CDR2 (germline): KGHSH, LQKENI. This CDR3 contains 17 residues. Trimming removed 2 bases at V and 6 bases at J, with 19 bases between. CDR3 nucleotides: TGTGCCAGCTCACCAGCCAGGGTGGGCCAACTAGATGAAAAACTGTTTTTT. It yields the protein CASSPARVGQLDEKLFF.

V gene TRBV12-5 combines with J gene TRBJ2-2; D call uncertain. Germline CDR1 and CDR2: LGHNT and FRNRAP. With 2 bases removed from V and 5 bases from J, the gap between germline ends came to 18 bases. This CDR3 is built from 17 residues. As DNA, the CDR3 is TGTGCTAGTGGTTTGCCCCTCGTGACCTCGTATACCGGGGAGCTGTTTTTT. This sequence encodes CASGLPLVTSYTGELFF.

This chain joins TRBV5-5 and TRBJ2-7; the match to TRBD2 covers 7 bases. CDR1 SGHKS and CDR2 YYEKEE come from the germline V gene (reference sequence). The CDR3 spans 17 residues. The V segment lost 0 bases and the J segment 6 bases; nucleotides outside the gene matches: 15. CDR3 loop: CASSLVADGRFPPEQYF. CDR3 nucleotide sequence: TGTGCCAGCAGCTTGGTCGCGGACGGGAGGTTCCCCCCCGAGCAGTACTTC.

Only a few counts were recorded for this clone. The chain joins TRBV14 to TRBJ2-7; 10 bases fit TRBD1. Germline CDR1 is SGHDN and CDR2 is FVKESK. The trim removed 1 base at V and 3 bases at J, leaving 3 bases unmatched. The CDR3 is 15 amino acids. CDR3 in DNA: TGTGCCAGCAGCCAAGGACAGGGGGCCTTCTACGAGCAGTACTTC. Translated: CASSQGQGAFYEQYF.

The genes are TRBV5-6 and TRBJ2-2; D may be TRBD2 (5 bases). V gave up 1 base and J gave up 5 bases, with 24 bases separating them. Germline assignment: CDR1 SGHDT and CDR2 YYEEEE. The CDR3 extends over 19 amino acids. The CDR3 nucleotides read TGTGCCAGCAGCTTGCTTGGCTTCGTAAAAGGGCGGGCAACCGGGGAGCTGTTTTTT. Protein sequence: CASSLLGFVKGRATGELFF. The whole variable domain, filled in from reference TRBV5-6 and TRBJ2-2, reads DAGVTQSPTHLIKTRGQQVTLRCSPKSGHDTVSWYQQALGQGPQFIFQYYEEEERQRGNFPDRFSGHQFPNYSSELNVNALLLGDSALYLCASSLLGFVKGRATGELFFGEGSRLTVL.

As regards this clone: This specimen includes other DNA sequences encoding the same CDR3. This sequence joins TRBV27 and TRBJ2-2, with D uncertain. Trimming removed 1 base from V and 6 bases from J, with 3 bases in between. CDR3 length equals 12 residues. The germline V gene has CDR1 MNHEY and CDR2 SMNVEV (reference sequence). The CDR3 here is CASSLFPGELFF. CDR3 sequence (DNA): TGTGCCAGCAGTTTATTCCCCGGGGAGCTGTTTTTT.

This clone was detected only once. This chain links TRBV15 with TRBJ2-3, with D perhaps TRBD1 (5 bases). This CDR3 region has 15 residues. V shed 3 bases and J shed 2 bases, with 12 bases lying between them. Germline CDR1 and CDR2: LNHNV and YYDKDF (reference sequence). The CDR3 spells CATSSPQGITDTQYF. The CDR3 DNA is TGTGCCACCAGCAGCCCTCAGGGTATCACAGATACGCAGTATTTT. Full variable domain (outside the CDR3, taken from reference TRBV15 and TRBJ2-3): DAMVIQNPRYQVTQFGKPVTLSCSQTLNHNVMYWYQQKSSQAPKLLFHYYDKDFNNEADTPDNFQSRRPNTSFCFLDIRSPGLGDTAMYLCATSSPQGITDTQYFGPGTRLTVL.

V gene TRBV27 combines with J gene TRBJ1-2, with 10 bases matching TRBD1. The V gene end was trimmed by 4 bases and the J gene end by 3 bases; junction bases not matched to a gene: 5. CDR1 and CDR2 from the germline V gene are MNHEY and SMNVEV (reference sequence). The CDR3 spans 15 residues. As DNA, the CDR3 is TGTGCCAGCAGTTCGATCGGGACAGGGGACTATGGCTACACCTTC. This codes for CASSSIGTGDYGYTF.

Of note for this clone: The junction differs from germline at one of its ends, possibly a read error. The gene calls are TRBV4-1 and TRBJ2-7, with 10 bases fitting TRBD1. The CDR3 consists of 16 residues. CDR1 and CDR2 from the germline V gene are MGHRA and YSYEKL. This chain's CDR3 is CASGQALGDRGYEQYF. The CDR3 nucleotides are TGCGCCAGCGGCCAAGCCCTGGGGGACAGGGGCTACGAGCAGTACTTC.

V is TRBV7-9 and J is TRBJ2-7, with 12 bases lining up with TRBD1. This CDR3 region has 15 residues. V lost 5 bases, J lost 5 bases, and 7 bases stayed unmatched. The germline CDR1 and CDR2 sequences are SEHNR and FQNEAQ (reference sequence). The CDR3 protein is CASSKGQGATNEQYF. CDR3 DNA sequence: TGTGCCAGCAGCAAGGGACAGGGGGCGACGAACGAGCAGTACTTC. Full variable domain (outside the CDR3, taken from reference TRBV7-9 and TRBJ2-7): DTGVSQNPRHKITKRGQNVTFRCDPISEHNRLYWYRQTLGQGPEFLTYFQNEAQLEKSRLLSDRFSAERPKGSFSTLEIQRTEQGDSAMYLCASSKGQGATNEQYFGPGTRLTVT.

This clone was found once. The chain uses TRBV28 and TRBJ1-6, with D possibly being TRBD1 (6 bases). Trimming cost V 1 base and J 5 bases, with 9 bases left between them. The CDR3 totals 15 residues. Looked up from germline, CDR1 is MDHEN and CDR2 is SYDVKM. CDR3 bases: TGTGCCAGCAGTTTATTACAGGGTAATAATTCACCCCTCCACTTT. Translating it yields CASSLLQGNNSPLHF.

The CDR3 region is CASSQIQRGNEQFF. CDR3 DNA: TGCGCCAGCAGCCAAATCCAGAGGGGTAATGAGCAGTTCTTC. The chain carries TRBV4-1 and TRBJ2-1; the D call may be TRBD1 or TRBD2 (5 bases each). Germline V gene lookup returns CDR1 MGHRA and CDR2 YSYEKL. V lost 2 bases and J lost 7, with 12 bases in between. This CDR3 region has 14 residues.

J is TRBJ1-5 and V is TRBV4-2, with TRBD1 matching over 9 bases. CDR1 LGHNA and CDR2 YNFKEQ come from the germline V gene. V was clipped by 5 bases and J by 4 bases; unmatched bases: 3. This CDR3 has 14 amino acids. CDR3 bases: TGTGCCAGCAGCTGGACAGGGGAAAATCAGCCCCAGCATTTT. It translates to CASSWTGENQPQHF.

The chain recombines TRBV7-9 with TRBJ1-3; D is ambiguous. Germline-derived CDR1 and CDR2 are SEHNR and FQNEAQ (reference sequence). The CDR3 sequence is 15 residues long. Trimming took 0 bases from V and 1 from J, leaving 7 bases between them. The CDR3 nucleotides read TGTGCCAGCAGCTTAGCGTGGGCATCTGGAAACACCATATATTTT. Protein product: CASSLAWASGNTIYF.

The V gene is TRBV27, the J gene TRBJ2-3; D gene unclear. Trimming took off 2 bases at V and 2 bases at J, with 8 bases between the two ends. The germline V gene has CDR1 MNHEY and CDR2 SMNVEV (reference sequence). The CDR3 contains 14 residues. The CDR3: CASSLQYHTDTQYF. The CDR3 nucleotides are TGTGCCAGCAGTTTACAGTACCACACAGATACGCAGTATTTT.

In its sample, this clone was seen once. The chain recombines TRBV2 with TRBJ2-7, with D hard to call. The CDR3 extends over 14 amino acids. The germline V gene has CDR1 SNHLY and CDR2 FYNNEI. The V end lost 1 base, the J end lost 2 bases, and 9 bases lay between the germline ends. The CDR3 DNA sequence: TGTGCCAGCAGTGAAGTAGTCAGACCCTACGAGCAGTACTTC. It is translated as CASSEVVRPYEQYF.

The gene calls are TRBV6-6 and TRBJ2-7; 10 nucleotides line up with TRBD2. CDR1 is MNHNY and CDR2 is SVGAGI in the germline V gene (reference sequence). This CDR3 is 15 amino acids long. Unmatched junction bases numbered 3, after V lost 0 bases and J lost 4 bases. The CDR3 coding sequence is TGTGCCAGCAGTTACTCGGGTAGCGGGGGGTACGAGCAGTACTTC. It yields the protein CASSYSGSGGYEQYF.

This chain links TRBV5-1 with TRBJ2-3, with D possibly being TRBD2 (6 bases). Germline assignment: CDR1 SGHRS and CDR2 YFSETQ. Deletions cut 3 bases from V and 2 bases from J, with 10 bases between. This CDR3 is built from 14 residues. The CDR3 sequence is CASSSWGVTDTQYF. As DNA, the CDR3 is TGCGCCAGCAGCTCCTGGGGGGTCACAGATACGCAGTATTTT.

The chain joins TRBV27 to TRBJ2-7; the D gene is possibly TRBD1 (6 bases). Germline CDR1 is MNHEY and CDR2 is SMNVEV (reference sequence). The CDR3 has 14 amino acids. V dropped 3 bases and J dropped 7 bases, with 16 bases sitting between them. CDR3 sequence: CASSFAGGGLEQYF. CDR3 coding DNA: TGTGCCAGCAGTTTTGCTGGGGGCGGCTTAGAGCAGTACTTC.

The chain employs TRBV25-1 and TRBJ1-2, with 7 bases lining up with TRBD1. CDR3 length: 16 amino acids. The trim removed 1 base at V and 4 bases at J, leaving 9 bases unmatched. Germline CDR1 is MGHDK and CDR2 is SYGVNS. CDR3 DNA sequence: TGTGCCAGCAGTGAATGGTCGGACAGGACGCCCTATGGCTACACCTTC. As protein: CASSEWSDRTPYGYTF.

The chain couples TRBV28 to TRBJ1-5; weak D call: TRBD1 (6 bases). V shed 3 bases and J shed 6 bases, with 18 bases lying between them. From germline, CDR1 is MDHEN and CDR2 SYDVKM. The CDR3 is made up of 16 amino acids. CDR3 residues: CASSLGWGAEGQPQHF. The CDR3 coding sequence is TGTGCCAGCAGTTTGGGGTGGGGGGCGGAAGGTCAGCCCCAGCATTTT.

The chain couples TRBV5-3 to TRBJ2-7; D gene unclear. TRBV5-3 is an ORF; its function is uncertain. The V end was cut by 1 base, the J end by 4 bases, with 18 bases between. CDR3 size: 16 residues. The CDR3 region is CARSLCWRYDAYEQYF. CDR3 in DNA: TGTGCCAGAAGCTTGTGTTGGCGGTATGACGCTTACGAGCAGTACTTC.

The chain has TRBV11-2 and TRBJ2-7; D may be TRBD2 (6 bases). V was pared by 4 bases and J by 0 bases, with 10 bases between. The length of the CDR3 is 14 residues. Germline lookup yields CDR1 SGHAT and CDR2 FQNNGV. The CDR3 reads CASSYGGTSYEQYF. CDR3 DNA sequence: TGTGCCAGCAGCTATGGGGGGACCTCCTACGAGCAGTACTTC.

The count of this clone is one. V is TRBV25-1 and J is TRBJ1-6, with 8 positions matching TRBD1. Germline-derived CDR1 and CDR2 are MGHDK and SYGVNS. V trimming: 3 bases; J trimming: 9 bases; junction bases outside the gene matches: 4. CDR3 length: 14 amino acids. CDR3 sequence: CASSDLTGVSPLHF. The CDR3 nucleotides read TGTGCCAGCAGTGACTTGACAGGGGTTTCACCCCTCCACTTT.

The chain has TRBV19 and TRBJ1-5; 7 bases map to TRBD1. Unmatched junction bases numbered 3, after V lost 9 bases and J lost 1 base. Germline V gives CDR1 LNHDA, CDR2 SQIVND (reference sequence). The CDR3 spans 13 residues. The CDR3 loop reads CASNRGSNQPQHF. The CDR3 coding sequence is TGTGCCAGCAACAGGGGCAGCAATCAGCCCCAGCATTTT. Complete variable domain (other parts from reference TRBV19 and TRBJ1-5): DGGITQSPKYLFRKEGQNVTLSCEQNLNHDAMYWYRQDPGQGLRLIYYSQIVNDFQKGDIAEGYSVSREKKESFPLTVTSAQKNPTAFYLCASNRGSNQPQHFGDGTRLSIL.

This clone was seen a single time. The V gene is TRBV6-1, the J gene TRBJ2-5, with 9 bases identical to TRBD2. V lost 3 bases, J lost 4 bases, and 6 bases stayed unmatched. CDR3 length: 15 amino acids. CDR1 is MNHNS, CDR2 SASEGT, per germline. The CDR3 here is CASSDLPSGVETQYF. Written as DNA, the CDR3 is TGTGCCAGCAGTGACTTGCCTAGCGGGGTAGAGACCCAGTACTTC.

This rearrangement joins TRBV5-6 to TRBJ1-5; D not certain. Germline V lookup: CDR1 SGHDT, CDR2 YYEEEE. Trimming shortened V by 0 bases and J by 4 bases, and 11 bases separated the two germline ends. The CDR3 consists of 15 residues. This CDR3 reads CASSLARRENQPQHF. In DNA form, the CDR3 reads TGTGCCAGCAGCTTGGCCCGTCGGGAGAATCAGCCCCAGCATTTT. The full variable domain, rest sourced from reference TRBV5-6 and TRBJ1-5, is DAGVTQSPTHLIKTRGQQVTLRCSPKSGHDTVSWYQQALGQGPQFIFQYYEEEERQRGNFPDRFSGHQFPNYSSELNVNALLLGDSALYLCASSLARRENQPQHFGDGTRLSIL.